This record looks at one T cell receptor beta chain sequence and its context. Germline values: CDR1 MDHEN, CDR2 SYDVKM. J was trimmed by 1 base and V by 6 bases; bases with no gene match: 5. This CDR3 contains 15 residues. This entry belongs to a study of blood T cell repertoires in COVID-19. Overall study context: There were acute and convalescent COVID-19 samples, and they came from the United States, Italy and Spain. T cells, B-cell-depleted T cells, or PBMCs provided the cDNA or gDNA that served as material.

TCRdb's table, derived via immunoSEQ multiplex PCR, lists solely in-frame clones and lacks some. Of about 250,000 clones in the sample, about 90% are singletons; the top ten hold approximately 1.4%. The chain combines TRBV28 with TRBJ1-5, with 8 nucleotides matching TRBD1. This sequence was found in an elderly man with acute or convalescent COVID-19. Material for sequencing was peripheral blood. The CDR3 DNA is TGTGCCAGCAGACTTACAGGGGGGAGCAATCAGCCCCAGCATTTT. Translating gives CASRLTGGSNQPQHF. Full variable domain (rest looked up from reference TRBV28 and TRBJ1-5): DVKVTQSSRYLVKRTGEKVFLECVQDMDHENMFWYRQDPGLGLRLIYFSYDVKMKEKGDIPEGYSVSREKKERFSLILESASTNQTSMYLCASRLTGGSNQPQHFGDGTRLSIL.